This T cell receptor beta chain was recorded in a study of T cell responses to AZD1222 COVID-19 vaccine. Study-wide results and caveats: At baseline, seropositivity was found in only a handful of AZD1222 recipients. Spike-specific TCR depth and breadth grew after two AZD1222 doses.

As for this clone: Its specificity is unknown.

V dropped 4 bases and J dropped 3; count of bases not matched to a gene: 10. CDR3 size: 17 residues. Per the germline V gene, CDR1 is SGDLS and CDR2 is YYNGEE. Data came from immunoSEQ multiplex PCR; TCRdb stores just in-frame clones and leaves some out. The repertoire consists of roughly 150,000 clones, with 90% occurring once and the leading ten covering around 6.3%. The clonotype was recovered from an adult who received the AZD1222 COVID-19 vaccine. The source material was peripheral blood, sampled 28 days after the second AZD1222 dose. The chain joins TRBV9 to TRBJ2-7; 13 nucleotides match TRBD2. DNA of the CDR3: TGTGCCAGCAGCCCCGCGGGACTAGCGGGATCGAGCTACGAGCAGTACTTC. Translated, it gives CASSPAGLAGSSYEQYF.